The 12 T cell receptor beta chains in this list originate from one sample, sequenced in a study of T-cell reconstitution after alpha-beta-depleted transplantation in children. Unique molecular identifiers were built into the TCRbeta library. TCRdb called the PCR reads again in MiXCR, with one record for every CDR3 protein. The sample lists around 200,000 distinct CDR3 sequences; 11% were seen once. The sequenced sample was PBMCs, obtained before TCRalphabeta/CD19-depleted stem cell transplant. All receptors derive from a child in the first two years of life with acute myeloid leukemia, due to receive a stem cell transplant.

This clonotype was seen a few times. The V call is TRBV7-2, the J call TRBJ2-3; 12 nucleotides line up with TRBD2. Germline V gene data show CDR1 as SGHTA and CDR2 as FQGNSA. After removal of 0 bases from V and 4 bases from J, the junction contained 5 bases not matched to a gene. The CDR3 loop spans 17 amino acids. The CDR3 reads CASSLAPLAGGADTQYF. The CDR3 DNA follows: TGTGCCAGCAGCTTAGCCCCTCTAGCGGGGGGGGCAGATACGCAGTATTTT.

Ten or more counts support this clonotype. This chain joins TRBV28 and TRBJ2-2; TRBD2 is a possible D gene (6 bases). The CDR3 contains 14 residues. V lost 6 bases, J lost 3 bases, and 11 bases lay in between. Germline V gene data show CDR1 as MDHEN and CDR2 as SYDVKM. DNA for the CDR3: TGTGCCAGCAGCCAGCGGGTTTACACCGGGGAGCTGTTTTTT. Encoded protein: CASSQRVYTGELFF.

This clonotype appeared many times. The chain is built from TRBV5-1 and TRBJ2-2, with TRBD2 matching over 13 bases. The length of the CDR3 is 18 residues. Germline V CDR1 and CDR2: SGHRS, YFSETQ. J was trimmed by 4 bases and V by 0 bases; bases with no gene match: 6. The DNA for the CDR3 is TGCGCCAGCAGCTTGGCTGGACTAGCGGGAGTTGTCACCGGGGAGCTGTTTTTT. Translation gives CASSLAGLAGVVTGELFF.

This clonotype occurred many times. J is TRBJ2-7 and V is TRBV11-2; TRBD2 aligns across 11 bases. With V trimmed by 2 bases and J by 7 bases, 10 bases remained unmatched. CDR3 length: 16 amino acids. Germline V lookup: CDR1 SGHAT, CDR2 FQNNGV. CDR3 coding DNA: TGTGCCAGCAGCTTACGGCTACTAGCGGGGGTCTCTGAGCAGTACTTC. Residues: CASSLRLLAGVSEQYF.

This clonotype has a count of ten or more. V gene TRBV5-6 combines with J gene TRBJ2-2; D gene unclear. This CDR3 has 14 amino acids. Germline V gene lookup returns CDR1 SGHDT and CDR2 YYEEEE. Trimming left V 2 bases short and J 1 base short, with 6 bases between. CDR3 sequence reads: CASSFGKNTGELFF. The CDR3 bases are TGTGCCAGCAGCTTCGGCAAGAACACCGGGGAGCTGTTTTTT.

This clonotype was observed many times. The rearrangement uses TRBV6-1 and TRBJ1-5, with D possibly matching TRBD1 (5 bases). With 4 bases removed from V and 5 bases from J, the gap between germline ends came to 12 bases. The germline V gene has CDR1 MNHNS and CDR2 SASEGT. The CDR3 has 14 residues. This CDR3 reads CASSGVGAYQPQHF. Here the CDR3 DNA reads TGTGCCAGCAGTGGGGTAGGGGCTTATCAGCCCCAGCATTTT.

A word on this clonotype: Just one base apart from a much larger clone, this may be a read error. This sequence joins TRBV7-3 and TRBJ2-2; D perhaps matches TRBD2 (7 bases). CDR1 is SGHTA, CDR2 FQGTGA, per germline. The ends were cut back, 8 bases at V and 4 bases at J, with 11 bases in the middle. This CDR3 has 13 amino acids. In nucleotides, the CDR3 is TGTGCCAGCGGGAGGGGGATCACCGGGGAGCTGTTTTTT. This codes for CASGRGITGELFF.

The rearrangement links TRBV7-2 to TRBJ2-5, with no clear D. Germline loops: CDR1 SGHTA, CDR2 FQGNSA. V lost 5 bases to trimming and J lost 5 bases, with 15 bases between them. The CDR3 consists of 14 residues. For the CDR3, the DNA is TGTGCCAGCAGCCCAGCATCGTCTTACGAGACCCAGTACTTC. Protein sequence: CASSPASSYETQYF.

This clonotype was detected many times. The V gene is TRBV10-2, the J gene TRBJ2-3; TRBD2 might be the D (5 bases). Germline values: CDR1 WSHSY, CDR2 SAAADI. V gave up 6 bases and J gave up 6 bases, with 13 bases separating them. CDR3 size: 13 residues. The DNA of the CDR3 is TGCGCCAGCAGAACCCCACGAGGGGATACGCAGTATTTT. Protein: CASRTPRGDTQYF.

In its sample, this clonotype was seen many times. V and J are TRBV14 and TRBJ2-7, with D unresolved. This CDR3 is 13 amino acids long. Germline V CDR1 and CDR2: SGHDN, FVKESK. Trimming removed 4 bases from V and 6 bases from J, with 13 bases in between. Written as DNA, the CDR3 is TGTGCCAGCAGCCGACGGACCCTAGGCGAGCAGTACTTC. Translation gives CASSRRTLGEQYF.

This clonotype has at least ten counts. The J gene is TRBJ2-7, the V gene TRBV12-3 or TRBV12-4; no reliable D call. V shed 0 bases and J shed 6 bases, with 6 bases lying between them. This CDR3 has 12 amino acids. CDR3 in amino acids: CASSLAGFEQYF. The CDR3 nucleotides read TGTGCCAGCAGTTTAGCAGGGTTCGAGCAGTACTTC.

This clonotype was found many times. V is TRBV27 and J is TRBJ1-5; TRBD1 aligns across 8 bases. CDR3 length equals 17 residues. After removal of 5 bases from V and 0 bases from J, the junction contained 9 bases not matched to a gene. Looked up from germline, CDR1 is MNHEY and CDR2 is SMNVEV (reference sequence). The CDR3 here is CASSLRGREYSNQPQHF. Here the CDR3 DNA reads TGTGCCAGCAGTCTCAGGGGGCGGGAATATAGCAATCAGCCCCAGCATTTT.